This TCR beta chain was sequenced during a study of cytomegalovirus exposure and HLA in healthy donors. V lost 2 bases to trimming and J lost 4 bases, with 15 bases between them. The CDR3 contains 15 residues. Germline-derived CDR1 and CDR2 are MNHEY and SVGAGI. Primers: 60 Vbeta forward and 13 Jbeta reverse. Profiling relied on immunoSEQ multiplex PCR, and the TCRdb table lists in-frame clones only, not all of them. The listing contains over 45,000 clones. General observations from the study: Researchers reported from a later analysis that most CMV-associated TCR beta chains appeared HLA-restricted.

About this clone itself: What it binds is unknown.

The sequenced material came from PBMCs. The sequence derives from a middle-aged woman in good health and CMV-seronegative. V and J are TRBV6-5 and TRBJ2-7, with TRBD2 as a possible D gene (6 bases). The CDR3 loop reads CASSYNLEGFYEQYF. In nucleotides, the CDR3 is TGTGCCAGCAGTTACAATTTGGAGGGTTTTTACGAGCAGTACTTC.